This T cell receptor beta chain emerged from a study of shared clonotypes between healthy human individuals. Findings and caveats of the study: Non-shared clonotypes had lower generation probabilities than clonotypes shared by all four sorted-subset donors.

This clone was counted many times. Its antigen is not known. The run depth of the assay was deep. Per sorted-subset replicate PCR, input was approximately 0.2 ug DNA, representing roughly 29,000 T cell genomes. Sequenced by immunoSEQ multiplex PCR; TCRdb stores in-frame clones only, minus some. This table holds approximately 2.3 million clones, over 85% found once. With 5 bases clipped from V and 2 bases from J, the junction kept 6 bases outside the gene matches. The CDR3 has 14 residues. From germline, CDR1 is SGHVS and CDR2 FQNEAQ. All donors were healthy HIV-negative adults lacking recent acute infections or vaccinations.

This receptor was identified in a man younger than 35 in good health. Some clones in this sample may be carry-over from other donors' samples. This sequence joins TRBV7-8 and TRBJ2-7, with TRBD1 identical over 7 bases. Sequences were obtained from naive CD4+ T cells from PBMCs. The subset: CD45RA+ positively selected. The chain's CDR3 is CASSTGDRAYEQYF. The CDR3 nucleotides read TGTGCCAGCAGCACAGGAGACAGGGCCTACGAGCAGTACTTC.